The T cell receptor (beta chain) under discussion was sequenced for a study of blood T cell repertoires in COVID-19. For the study at large: The United States, Italy and Spain were the sources of the acute and convalescent COVID-19 samples. T cells, B-cell-depleted T cells, or PBMCs provided the cDNA or gDNA that served as material.

The assay was immunoSEQ multiplex PCR, and TCRdb's table has in-frame clones only and misses some. The sample lists fewer than 300,000 clones, under 90% occurring once. V was clipped by 7 bases and J by 8 bases; unmatched bases: 14. Per the germline V gene, CDR1 is SNHLY and CDR2 is FYNNEI. This CDR3 has 15 residues. This chain connects TRBV2 to TRBJ2-1; 7 nucleotides agree with TRBD1. The sample was peripheral blood. This receptor was taken from a woman aged 18-29 years with acute or convalescent COVID-19. The CDR3 here is CASTLGQIFDDEQFF. The CDR3 bases are TGTGCCAGCACACTGGGACAGATATTTGACGATGAGCAGTTCTTC.